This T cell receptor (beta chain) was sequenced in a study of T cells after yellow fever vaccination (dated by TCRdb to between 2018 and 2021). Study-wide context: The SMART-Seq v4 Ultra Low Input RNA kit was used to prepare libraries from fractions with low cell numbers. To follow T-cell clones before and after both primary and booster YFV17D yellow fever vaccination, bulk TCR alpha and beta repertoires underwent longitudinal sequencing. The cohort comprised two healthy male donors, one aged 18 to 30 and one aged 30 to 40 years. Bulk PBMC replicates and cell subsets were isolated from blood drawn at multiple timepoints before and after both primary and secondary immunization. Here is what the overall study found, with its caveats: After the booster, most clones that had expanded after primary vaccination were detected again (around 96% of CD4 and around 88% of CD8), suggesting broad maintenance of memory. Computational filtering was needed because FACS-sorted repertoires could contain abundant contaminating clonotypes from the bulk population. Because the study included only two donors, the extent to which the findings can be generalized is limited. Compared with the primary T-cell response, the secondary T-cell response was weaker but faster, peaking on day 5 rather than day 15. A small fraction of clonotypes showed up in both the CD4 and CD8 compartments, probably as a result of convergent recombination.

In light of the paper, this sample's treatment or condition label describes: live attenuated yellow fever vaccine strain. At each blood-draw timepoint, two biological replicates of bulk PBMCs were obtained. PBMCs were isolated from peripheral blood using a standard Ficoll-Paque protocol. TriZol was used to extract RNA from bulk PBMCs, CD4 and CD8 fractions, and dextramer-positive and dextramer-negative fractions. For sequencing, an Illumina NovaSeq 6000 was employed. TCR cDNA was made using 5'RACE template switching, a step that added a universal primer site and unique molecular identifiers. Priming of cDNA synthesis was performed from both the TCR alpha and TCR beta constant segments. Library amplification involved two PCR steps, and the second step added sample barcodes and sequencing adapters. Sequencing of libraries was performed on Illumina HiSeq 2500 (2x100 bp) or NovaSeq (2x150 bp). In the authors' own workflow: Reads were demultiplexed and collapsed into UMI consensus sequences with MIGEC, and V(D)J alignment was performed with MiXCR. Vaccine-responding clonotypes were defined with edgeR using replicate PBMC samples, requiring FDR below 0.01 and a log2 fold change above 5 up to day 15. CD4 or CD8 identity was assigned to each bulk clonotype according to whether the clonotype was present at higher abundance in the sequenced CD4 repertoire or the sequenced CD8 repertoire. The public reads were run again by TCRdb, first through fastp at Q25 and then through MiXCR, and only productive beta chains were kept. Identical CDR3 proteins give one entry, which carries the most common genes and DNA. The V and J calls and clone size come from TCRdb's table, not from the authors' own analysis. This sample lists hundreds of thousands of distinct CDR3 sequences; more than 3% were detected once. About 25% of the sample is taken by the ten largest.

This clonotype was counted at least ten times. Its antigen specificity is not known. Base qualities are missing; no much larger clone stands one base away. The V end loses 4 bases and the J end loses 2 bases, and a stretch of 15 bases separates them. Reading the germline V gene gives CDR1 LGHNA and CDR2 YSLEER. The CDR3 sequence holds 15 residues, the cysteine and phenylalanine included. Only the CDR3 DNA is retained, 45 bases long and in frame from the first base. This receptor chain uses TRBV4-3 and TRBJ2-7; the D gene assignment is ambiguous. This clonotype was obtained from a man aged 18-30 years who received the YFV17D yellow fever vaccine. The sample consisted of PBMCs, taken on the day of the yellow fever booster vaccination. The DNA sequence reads TGCGCCAGCAGCCGAAACCATGGGGAACCCTACGAGCAGTACTTC. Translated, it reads CASSRNHGEPYEQYF.